The 15 T cell receptor beta chains presented below share a single source sample, sequenced in a study of cytomegalovirus exposure and HLA in healthy donors. The PCR was carried out with 60 Vbeta primers and 13 Jbeta primers. The repertoire was sequenced with immunoSEQ multiplex PCR; TCRdb's copy has only in-frame clones and lacks some. This listing includes about 75,000 clones. Sequenced material: PBMCs. Receptors were obtained from a man between 18 and 35 years old in good health and CMV-seropositive.

The gene calls are TRBV18 and TRBJ2-1; 7 nucleotides match TRBD2. CDR3 length: 20 amino acids. CDR1 is KGHSH and CDR2 is LQKENI in the germline V gene. V gave up 3 bases and J gave up 0 bases; unmatched junction bases: 17. Here the CDR3 reads CASSPPRGESHRGSYNEQFF. As DNA, the CDR3 is TGTGCCAGCTCACCTCCCCGGGGGGAGTCCCACCGGGGCTCCTACAATGAGCAGTTCTTC.

The chain couples TRBV27 to TRBJ2-7; TRBD2 matches at 11 bases. The CDR3 spans 15 residues. The J segment lost 2 bases and the V segment lost 6 bases, leaving 6 bases of the junction unmatched. Germline assignment: CDR1 MNHEY and CDR2 SMNVEV (reference sequence). CDR3 residues: CASRPSGGTTYEQYF. CDR3 coding DNA: TGTGCCAGCAGGCCTAGCGGGGGGACCACCTACGAGCAGTACTTC.

The chain uses TRBV6-6 and TRBJ2-5; 8 bases map to TRBD2. The J call may be in error: the DNA end matches TRBJ2-7 better. Looked up from germline, CDR1 is MNHNY and CDR2 is SVGAGI (reference sequence). The CDR3 covers 13 residues. CDR3 DNA sequence: TGTGCCAGCAGTAGGCGGGAGGCCGGCGAGCAGTACTTC. As protein: CASSRREAGEQYF.

V usage is TRBV5-6 and J usage is TRBJ2-7; D is possibly TRBD1 (5 bases). CDR1 and CDR2 from the germline V gene are SGHDT and YYEEEE. V dropped 4 bases and J dropped 6 bases, with 17 bases sitting between them. This CDR3 contains 14 residues. The CDR3 is CASSPDRVESEQYF. The CDR3 nucleotides are TGTGCCAGCAGCCCCGACAGAGTTGAGTCCGAGCAGTACTTC.

The CDR3 coding sequence is TGTGCCAGCAGTTTGGGACAGCTCTACGAGCAGTACTTC. Amino acid sequence: CASSLGQLYEQYF. The genes are TRBV28 and TRBJ2-7; 7 bases align to TRBD1. V shed 3 bases and J 3 bases; nucleotides not matched to a gene: 2. The CDR3 sequence is 13 residues long. The germline gives CDR1 MDHEN, CDR2 SYDVKM.

In regard to this clone: The junction does not match germline at one end; this may be a read error. Here the CDR3 reads CASGLAGGPGSDNEQFF. CDR3 DNA sequence: TGTGCCAGCGGACTAGCGGGAGGGCCGGGCTCCGACAATGAGCAGTTCTTC. The J gene is TRBJ2-1, the V gene TRBV19, with 15 bases aligning to TRBD2. Germline-derived CDR1 and CDR2 are LNHDA and SQIVND (reference sequence). The CDR3 is 17 amino acids.

The chain joins TRBV30 to TRBJ1-2, with 8 bases lining up with TRBD1. Trimming cost V 4 bases and J 2 bases; bases outside gene matches: 6. Germline V gene sequence: CDR1 GTSNPN, CDR2 SVGIG (reference sequence). The CDR3 covers 14 residues. This chain's CDR3 is CAWKGRTGNYGYTF. The CDR3 region has the DNA TGTGCCTGGAAGGGGCGGACAGGGAACTATGGCTACACCTTC. Looking up the rest from reference TRBV30 and TRBJ1-2 gives the full variable domain: SQTIHQWPATLVQPVGSPLSLECTVEGTSNPNLYWYRQAAGRGLQLLFYSVGIGQISSEVPQNLSASRPQDRQFILSSKKLLLSDSGFYLCAWKGRTGNYGYTFGSGTRLTVV.

V and J are TRBV30 and TRBJ1-2, with TRBD1 matching 8 bases. Germline V CDR1 and CDR2: GTSNPN, SVGIG (reference sequence). The CDR3 totals 13 residues. The V and J ends lost 6 bases and 4 bases, in that order; junction bases with no gene match: 7. The chain's CDR3 is CACKQGEGYGYTF. CDR3 nucleotides: TGTGCCTGTAAACAGGGGGAGGGCTATGGCTACACCTTC.

V usage is TRBV6-4 and J usage is TRBJ1-2; 9 positions match TRBD1. Trimming at V came to 4 bases and at J to 7 bases, leaving 7 bases not matched to a gene. Germline assignment: CDR1 MRHNA and CDR2 SNTAGT. The CDR3 spans 14 residues. CDR3 bases: TGTGCCAGCAGTGCCTCCGGGACAGGGACTGGCTACACCTTC. As protein: CASSASGTGTGYTF.

This chain uses TRBV28 with TRBJ2-3; D is ambiguous. CDR1 MDHEN and CDR2 SYDVKM come from the germline V gene. V lost 8 bases to trimming and J lost 2 bases, with 5 bases between them. The CDR3 is made up of 11 amino acids. The CDR3 coding sequence is TGTGCCAGCTCCTTCACAGATACGCAGTATTTT. This translates into CASSFTDTQYF.

The chain uses TRBV7-8 and TRBJ2-3; D gene unclear. The CDR3 has 16 residues. The germline V and J ends were trimmed by 1 base and 2 bases, with 13 bases remaining between them. Germline-derived CDR1 and CDR2 are SGHVS and FQNEAQ. CDR3 region: CASSLESGPITDTQYF. The CDR3 coding sequence is TGTGCCAGCAGCTTAGAGTCAGGCCCTATCACAGATACGCAGTATTTT.

The CDR3 nucleotides are TGTGCCTGGGGACAGGGTCGGGACACTGAAGCTTTCTTT. Translating it yields CAWGQGRDTEAFF. The chain employs TRBV30 and TRBJ1-1; 8 bases map to TRBD1. Unmatched junction bases numbered 5, after V lost 5 bases and J lost 3 bases. The length of the CDR3 is 13 residues. The germline gives CDR1 GTSNPN, CDR2 SVGIG (reference sequence).

Notes on this clone: At one end the junction does not follow the germline gene, possibly because of a read error. The J gene is TRBJ2-7, the V gene TRBV14; a weak D match, TRBD1 (5 bases). Germline CDR1 is SGHDN and CDR2 is FVKESK. This CDR3 is built from 14 residues. The DNA for the CDR3 is TGTGCCAGCAGCCAAGGCAGGGTTCCCTACGAGAAGTACTTC. This codes for CASSQGRVPYEKYF.

The chain recombines TRBV14 with TRBJ2-2, with D perhaps matching TRBD2 (5 bases). Germline loops: CDR1 SGHDN, CDR2 FVKESK. The CDR3 runs to 12 residues. V lost 4 bases, J lost 10 bases, and 10 bases lay in between. CDR3 DNA: TGTGCCAGCAGCCGTACTAGGAAGGAGCTGTTTTTT. Its translation is CASSRTRKELFF.

V and J are TRBV5-1 and TRBJ1-1; no reliable D call. Trimming took 0 bases from V and 5 from J, leaving 8 bases between them. Germline V gene lookup returns CDR1 SGHRS and CDR2 YFSETQ. The CDR3 covers 13 residues. CDR3 DNA sequence: TGCGCCAGCAGCTTGGCCGCAGGAACTGAAGCTTTCTTT. Translating it yields CASSLAAGTEAFF.